Listed below are T cell receptor beta chains from one sample, sequenced in a study of CXCR3-negative and CXCR3-positive naive CD8 T cells. TCRdb processed the 5' RACE reads again and assigns one entry to each CDR3 protein, with no DNA. The repertoire table contains about 23,000 distinct CDR3 sequences. Sequenced material: memory CD8+ T cells from blood. These receptors were collected from a human donor in good health. Some clones in this sample may be carry-over from other donors' samples. CDR3s include the opening cysteine and the closing phenylalanine or tryptophan. Where a row states a size, it is once, few, many or the class of an expanded clone; other rows omit it.

>TRBJ1-6|13|medium-sized|TRBV20-1
CSARGKEYSPLHF
>TRBJ2-1|14|NA|TRBV20-1
CSARTNGDYNEQFF
>TRBJ2-7|14|NA|TRBV6-5
CASRRTGDGYEQYF
>TRBJ2-7|15|NA|TRBV4-2
CASSQGEGSSYEQYF
>TRBJ2-3|17|NA|TRBV4-2
CASSQEMTSGVTDTQYF
>TRBJ2-7|12|NA|TRBV28
CASSRPLDEQYF
>TRBJ1-6|14|NA|TRBV6-5
CASGYSRPNSPLHF
>TRBJ2-5|14|NA|TRBV14
CASSTRTGWETQYF
>TRBJ2-5|19|medium-sized|TRBV7-6
CASSSAGTSGPVGQETQYF
>TRBJ2-7|14|NA|TRBV28
CASSFGTGLYEQYF
>TRBJ2-7|11|NA|TRBV27
CASSFLDEQYF
>TRBJ2-3|16|medium-sized|TRBV29-1
CSVGRGQGNYTDTQYF
>TRBJ2-7|14|NA|TRBV5-1
CASSLGTSGTEQYF
>TRBJ1-2|15|NA|TRBV7-9
CASSPQGEWGYGYTF
>TRBJ2-1|13|NA|TRBV7-9
CASISKVSGEQFF
>TRBJ2-7|14|NA|TRBV6-2/TRBV6-3
CASSYVQGYSEQYF
>TRBJ1-2|14|NA|TRBV29-1
CSSSPGGADYGYTF
>TRBJ1-6|14|NA|TRBV7-9
CASSLGQGDPPLHF
>TRBJ2-6|16|NA|TRBV4-3
CASSQDGGTGANVLTF
>TRBJ2-2|14|NA|TRBV14
CASSQVVTTGELFF
>TRBJ2-1|14|NA|TRBV29-1
CSAAGGSSYNEQFF
>TRBJ2-2|13|NA|TRBV29-1
CSVGQENTGEPFF
>TRBJ2-7|14|NA|TRBV5-1
CASSFAGDSYEQYF
>TRBJ2-2|19|NA|TRBV29-1
CSVEDIEGAGPSNTGELFF
>TRBJ1-1|13|NA|TRBV6-4
CASSERENTEAFF
>TRBJ2-7|15|NA|TRBV28
CASSVYAERSYEQYF
>TRBJ2-6|16|NA|TRBV4-3
CASSQDVQAGANVLTF
>TRBJ2-1|17|NA|TRBV5-1
CASSLAGLAEFYNEQFF
>TRBJ2-1|13|NA|TRBV5-1
CASSLEFVNEQFF
>TRBJ2-7|15|NA|TRBV20-1
CSARDLSGDPYEQYF
>TRBJ1-1|17|NA|TRBV4-2
CASSQDPQGVMNTEAFF
>TRBJ2-1|17|NA|TRBV7-9
CASSFIYLGPTYNEQFF
>TRBJ2-2|13|NA|TRBV6-2/TRBV6-3
CASRATETGELFF
>TRBJ2-1|16|NA|TRBV27
CASSPRPPGSYNEQFF
>TRBJ2-7|15|NA|TRBV6-6
CASSYASGASYEQYF
>TRBJ2-2|14|NA|TRBV7-3
CASSLTQGAGELFF
>TRBJ2-5|18|NA|TRBV11-3
CASSLENYVGGIQETQYF
>TRBJ2-5|15|NA|TRBV7-9
CASSPPRAGLETQYF
>TRBJ2-5|18|NA|TRBV2
CDSSEGRTSGGLQETQYF
>TRBJ2-3|13|NA|TRBV7-2
CASSSLLENTQYF
>TRBJ2-3|15|NA|TRBV7-8
CASRELAGGPDTQYF
>TRBJ2-3|15|NA|TRBV28
CASSLARELTDTQYF
>TRBJ2-7|13|NA|TRBV7-6
CASSLSPSYEQYF
>TRBJ1-1|14|NA|TRBV20-1
CSARVGGAMTEAFF
>TRBJ2-7|17|NA|TRBV29-1
CSVEAGGGSGAAYEQYF
>TRBJ1-1|12|NA|TRBV29-1
CSAFTGNTEAFF
>TRBJ2-1|13|NA|TRBV28
CASSRGSYNEQFF
>TRBJ2-1|14|NA|TRBV28
CASQELAGLNEQFF
>TRBJ1-5|14|NA|TRBV5-8
CASSPWGSNQPQHF
>TRBJ2-7|14|NA|TRBV20-1
CSARIPGQDYEQYF
>TRBJ2-3|14|NA|TRBV10-3
CAISDPGPTDTQYF
>TRBJ2-7|13|NA|TRBV11-2
CASSPTHNYEQYF
>TRBJ2-1|15|NA|TRBV6-2/TRBV6-3
CASSTGLAFNNEQFF
>TRBJ2-1|16|NA|TRBV4-1
CASSHLRTGGSDEQFF
>TRBJ2-1|14|large|TRBV10-2
CASSEGLASNEQFF
>TRBJ2-1|15|NA|TRBV11-1
CASSSGTGSVNEQFF
>TRBJ2-2|17|NA|TRBV7-6
CASSTWDLEAPAGELFF